This entry lists 32 T cell receptor beta chains sequenced from one sample in a study of identical twins. In TCRdb, the 5' RACE reads were re-called with MiXCR into one record per CDR3 protein. This sample has 300,000 to 350,000 distinct CDR3 sequences, with approximately 13% found just once. These data were likewise used in another study, on yellow fever vaccine responses in identical twins.

Sequences were obtained from CD8+ T cells sorted from blood. The receptors come from a woman younger than 35 in good health.

The chain is built from TRBV20-1 and TRBJ2-5; possibly TRBD2 for D (5 bases). The CDR3 consists of 12 residues. The germline V gene encodes CDR1 DFQATT and CDR2 SNEGSKA (reference sequence). The germline V and J ends were trimmed by 0 bases and 5 bases, with 7 bases remaining between them. The CDR3 region has the DNA TGCAGTGCTAGAGATCCGGGGGAGACCCAGTACTTC. The encoded protein is CSARDPGETQYF.

This clonotype was seen many times. The genes are TRBV12-3 or TRBV12-4 and TRBJ1-5, with D possibly TRBD1 on 6 matching bases. V was shortened by 1 base and J by 2 bases, with 9 bases between the two germline ends. The CDR3 covers 15 residues. DNA of the CDR3: TGTGCCAGCAGTTTAGGAGGGGGGGGCAATCAGCCCCAGCATTTT. Translating it yields CASSLGGGGNQPQHF.

The chain recombines TRBV20-1 with TRBJ2-3; 12 bases are shared with TRBD2. The V and J ends lost 6 bases and 3 bases, in that order; junction bases with no gene match: 4. The CDR3 loop spans 14 amino acids. Germline loops: CDR1 DFQATT, CDR2 SNEGSKA (reference sequence). The CDR3 coding sequence is TGCAGTGCCAAGACTAGCGGGAGTACAGATACGCAGTATTTT. Translating it yields CSAKTSGSTDTQYF.

This clonotype was seen more than once but under ten times. The chain recombines TRBV29-1 with TRBJ1-1; 9 positions agree with TRBD1. V was clipped by 5 bases and J by 6 bases; unmatched bases: 7. The CDR3 runs to 13 residues. Germline loops: CDR1 SQVTM, CDR2 ANQGSEA. The DNA for the CDR3 is TGCAGCGTTCAAACAGGGGGCTCCCCTGAAGCTTTCTTT. This sequence encodes CSVQTGGSPEAFF.

This clonotype was recorded a few times. The chain has TRBV24-1 and TRBJ2-1, with D unclear. CDR3 length: 11 residues. CDR1 and CDR2 (germline): KGHDR, SFDVKD. V lost 5 bases and J 6 bases, leaving 4 bases between the germline ends. The CDR3, as DNA: TGTGCCACCAGTGTAAGCAATGAGCAGTTCTTC. Amino acid sequence: CATSVSNEQFF.

The gene calls are TRBV27 and TRBJ2-2, with D perhaps TRBD2 (7 bases). The CDR3 sequence is 15 residues long. Germline assignment: CDR1 MNHEY and CDR2 SMNVEV (reference sequence). The V end was cut by 5 bases, the J end by 4 bases, with 14 bases between. For the CDR3, the DNA is TGTGCCAGCAGTCCTGGGGGGGCCCCCACCGGGGAGCTGTTTTTT. It codes for CASSPGGAPTGELFF.

The genes are TRBV2 and TRBJ2-1; possibly TRBD1 for D (5 bases). There are 15 residues in the CDR3. Trimming took off 2 bases at V and 7 bases at J, with 15 bases between the two ends. CDR1 is SNHLY and CDR2 is FYNNEI in the germline V gene. The CDR3 here is CASSENLGVENEQFF. CDR3 nucleotides: TGTGCCAGCAGTGAAAATCTAGGGGTGGAGAATGAGCAGTTCTTC. Full variable domain (missing parts from reference TRBV2 and TRBJ2-1): EPEVTQTPSHQVTQMGQEVILRCVPISNHLYFYWYRQILGQKVEFLVSFYNNEISEKSEIFDDQFSVERPDGSNFTLKIRSTKLEDSAMYFCASSENLGVENEQFFGPGTRLTVL.

This clonotype was detected many times. This chain joins TRBV4-1 and TRBJ2-7, with 9 bases that match TRBD2. The CDR3 spans 15 residues. CDR1 and CDR2 (germline): MGHRA, YSYEKL. Trimming removed 1 base from V and 3 bases from J; junction bases left unmatched: 4. The chain's CDR3 is CASSQVSGSFYEQYF. DNA of the CDR3: TGCGCCAGCAGCCAAGTTAGCGGGAGCTTCTACGAGCAGTACTTC.

A few counts support this clonotype. The chain carries TRBV5-1 and TRBJ2-1, with 8 bases matching TRBD2. This CDR3 has 15 amino acids. The V and J ends lost 4 bases and 3 bases, in that order; junction bases with no gene match: 6. The germline gives CDR1 SGHRS, CDR2 YFSETQ. CDR3 protein: CASSHRGGLYNEQFF. DNA for the CDR3: TGCGCCAGCAGCCATCGGGGGGGCCTCTACAATGAGCAGTTCTTC.

The chain recombines TRBV7-8 with TRBJ2-5, with 7 bases that match TRBD1. The V gene end was trimmed by 4 bases and the J gene end by 3 bases; junction bases not matched to a gene: 11. Germline V gene sequence: CDR1 SGHVS, CDR2 FQNEAQ. The CDR3 consists of 16 residues. This CDR3 reads CASSWPRTGKKETQYF. DNA for the CDR3: TGTGCCAGCAGCTGGCCTAGGACAGGAAAAAAAGAGACCCAGTACTTC. Looking up the rest from reference TRBV7-8 and TRBJ2-5 gives the full variable domain: GAGVSQSPRYKVAKRGQDVALRCDPISGHVSLFWYQQALGQGPEFLTYFQNEAQLDKSGLPSDRFFAERPEGSVSTLKIQRTQQEDSAVYLCASSWPRTGKKETQYFGPGTRLLVL.

This clonotype occurred a few times. This chain joins TRBV29-1 and TRBJ2-7, with a possible D match to TRBD1 (5 bases). The CDR3 contains 14 residues. Germline CDR1 SQVTM, CDR2 ANQGSEA. V lost 3 bases to trimming and J lost 6 bases, with 18 bases between them. The DNA of the CDR3 is TGCAGCGTTGATGGGGCCGCTGGGGTACTCGAGCAGTACTTC. Translated: CSVDGAAGVLEQYF.

This chain joins TRBV12-3 or TRBV12-4 and TRBJ1-1, with D possibly matching TRBD1 (5 bases). With 5 bases removed from V and 2 bases from J, the gap between germline ends came to 9 bases. This CDR3 contains 13 residues. CDR3 region: CASSGRGNTEAFF. The CDR3 DNA reads as TGTGCCAGCAGTGGAAGGGGAAACACTGAAGCTTTCTTT.

The chain couples TRBV7-8 to TRBJ2-3; maybe TRBD2 (5 bases). V was clipped by 7 bases and J by 7 bases, with 15 bases between them. CDR3 size: 13 residues. Germline CDR1 reads SGHVS; CDR2 reads FQNEAQ. The CDR3 coding sequence is TGTGCCAGCACCTCGGAAGCCGGGAATACGCAGTATTTT. Amino acids: CASTSEAGNTQYF. Based on the CDR3 plus reference TRBV7-8 and TRBJ2-3, the full variable domain is GAGVSQSPRYKVAKRGQDVALRCDPISGHVSLFWYQQALGQGPEFLTYFQNEAQLDKSGLPSDRFFAERPEGSVSTLKIQRTQQEDSAVYLCASTSEAGNTQYFGPGTRLTVL.

The V call is TRBV5-6, the J call TRBJ2-7, with D uncertain. The germline V gene has CDR1 SGHDT and CDR2 YYEEEE. There are 13 residues in the CDR3. V lost 9 bases, J lost 6 bases, and 19 bases lay in between. The CDR3 DNA is TGTGCCATCGGCCTTGGGCCCATCTGCGAGCAGTACGTC. It codes for CAIGLGPICEQYV.

This clonotype turned up a few times. The chain joins TRBV10-3 to TRBJ1-1; D is uncertain. CDR3 size: 15 residues. Trimming took 0 bases from V and 1 from J, leaving 9 bases between them. The germline gives CDR1 ENHRY, CDR2 SYGVKD. The CDR3 loop reads CAISESSEGNTEAFF. The CDR3 DNA follows: TGTGCCATCAGTGAGTCGAGTGAAGGGAACACTGAAGCTTTCTTT.

This clonotype was seen a single time. The chain links TRBV7-9 to TRBJ2-5; D is tentatively TRBD1 or TRBD2 (5 bases each). Trimming shortened V by 3 bases and J by 6 bases, and 11 bases separated the two germline ends. Germline V gene sequence: CDR1 SEHNR, CDR2 FQNEAQ (reference sequence). The CDR3 is 13 residues long. The CDR3 protein is CASSFDGGKTQYF. CDR3 nucleotides: TGTGCCAGCAGCTTCGATGGGGGAAAGACCCAGTACTTC.

The chain is built from TRBV4-1 and TRBJ2-1; no reliable D call. Germline lookup yields CDR1 MGHRA and CDR2 YSYEKL. Trimming removed 1 base from V and 8 bases from J, with 9 bases in between. The CDR3 covers 13 residues. This CDR3 reads CASSQGASDEQFF. In DNA, the CDR3 is TGCGCCAGCAGCCAAGGGGCCAGCGATGAGCAGTTCTTC.

A few counts support this clonotype. The rearrangement joins TRBV20-1 to TRBJ2-7; 7 bases align to TRBD1. Germline V gene sequence: CDR1 DFQATT, CDR2 SNEGSKA (reference sequence). The junction had 2 bases not matched to a gene; V was cut back by 0 bases and J by 0 bases. This CDR3 spans 14 amino acids. This CDR3 is CSARETGRSYEQYF. The CDR3 bases are TGCAGTGCTAGAGAGACAGGGCGCTCCTACGAGCAGTACTTC.

The chain has TRBV29-1 and TRBJ1-2; D not resolved. V dropped 7 bases and J dropped 7 bases, with 16 bases sitting between them. The germline gives CDR1 SQVTM, CDR2 ANQGSEA. CDR3 length: 12 amino acids. The CDR3 loop reads CSAWTGEFGYTF. CDR3 nucleotides: TGCAGCGCCTGGACGGGCGAATTTGGCTACACCTTC.

This clonotype occurred many times. V and J are TRBV15 and TRBJ2-1; D is possibly TRBD1 (6 bases). V was shortened by 3 bases and J by 10 bases, with 7 bases between the two germline ends. CDR1 is LNHNV, CDR2 YYDKDF, per germline (reference sequence). CDR3 length equals 11 residues. CDR3 in amino acids: CATSSGTEQFF. Written as DNA, the CDR3 is TGTGCCACCAGCAGTGGGACAGAGCAGTTCTTC.

This clonotype came up many times. The rearrangement links TRBV7-8 to TRBJ1-3; D gene uncertain. Germline CDR1 SGHVS, CDR2 FQNEAQ. The CDR3 spans 17 residues. The germline V and J ends were trimmed by 4 bases and 8 bases, with 24 bases remaining between them. This chain's CDR3 is CASSSPLVQRGSDTIYF. CDR3 in DNA: TGTGCCAGCAGCTCCCCTTTGGTACAGCGAGGGAGTGACACCATATATTTT.

This rearrangement joins TRBV6-5 to TRBJ2-7; D remains unclear. The CDR3 has 13 residues. Germline-derived CDR1 and CDR2 are MNHEY and SVGAGI. V lost 2 bases and J lost 3, with 8 bases in between. DNA for the CDR3: TGTGCCAGCAGTTACAACCACTACTACGAGCAGTACTTC. Protein sequence: CASSYNHYYEQYF.

This clonotype was counted only a few times. The chain couples TRBV7-8 to TRBJ2-7, with 9 nucleotides matching TRBD1. The CDR3 contains 16 residues. V shed 4 bases and J 0 bases; nucleotides not matched to a gene: 7. Germline CDR1 and CDR2: SGHVS and FQNEAQ. The CDR3 reads CASSYKTGGPSYEQYV. The CDR3 DNA reads TGTGCCAGCAGCTACAAAACAGGGGGCCCCTCCTACGAGCAGTACGTC.

Only a few counts were recorded for this clonotype. The rearrangement links TRBV7-9 to TRBJ2-3; D gene ambiguous. Trimming cost V 4 bases and J 2 bases, with 13 bases left between them. The germline V gene has CDR1 SEHNR and CDR2 FQNEAQ (reference sequence). CDR3 size: 15 residues. DNA of the CDR3: TGTGCCAGCAGCTCCTCCAGCGTTGTCACAGATACGCAGTATTTT. The encoded protein is CASSSSSVVTDTQYF.

The chain combines TRBV12-3 or TRBV12-4 with TRBJ2-7, with D perhaps TRBD1 or TRBD2 (5 bases each). V lost 6 bases to trimming and J lost 4 bases, with 10 bases between them. The CDR3 totals 12 residues. Written as DNA, the CDR3 is TGTGCCAGCAGCCGGGACCGGTACGAGCAGTACTTC. Protein product: CASSRDRYEQYF.

This clonotype was counted only a few times. The chain uses TRBV11-3 and TRBJ2-5; no firm D call. Germline V gene sequence: CDR1 SGHNT, CDR2 YENEEA. This CDR3 is built from 16 residues. Trimming removed 0 bases at V and 1 base at J, with 12 bases between. CDR3 residues: CASSLEETMGQETQYF. DNA for the CDR3: TGTGCCAGCAGCTTAGAGGAGACGATGGGCCAAGAGACCCAGTACTTC.

This clonotype was counted many times. The rearrangement links TRBV4-1 to TRBJ2-2; no clear D. The CDR3 totals 13 residues. Germline V CDR1 and CDR2: MGHRA, YSYEKL. The germline V and J ends were trimmed by 6 bases and 6 bases, with 11 bases remaining between them. The CDR3 DNA follows: TGCGCCAGCAGACCTCCGACCTCCGGGGAGCTGTTTTTT. Its translation is CASRPPTSGELFF.

Regarding this clonotype: An end of the junction differs from the germline gene, which may be a read error. V gene TRBV7-7 combines with J gene TRBJ1-6, with unresolved D. The CDR3 length is 16 residues. Germline loops: CDR1 SSHAT, CDR2 FNYEAQ (reference sequence). CDR3 bases: TGTGCAAGCAGCTTAGAGAAGGGAGCCTATAATTCACCCCTCCACTTT. It encodes CASSLEKGAYNSPLHF.

This chain joins TRBV12-3 or TRBV12-4 and TRBJ2-3; 12 positions match TRBD2. The trim removed 5 bases at V and 5 bases at J, leaving 8 bases unmatched. CDR3 length equals 16 residues. The CDR3 nucleotides read TGTGCCAGCAGTCCGGATAGGGGACTAGCGGGAGATACGCAGTATTTT. Its protein product is CASSPDRGLAGDTQYF.

The chain employs TRBV29-1 and TRBJ2-1; tentative D call: TRBD2 (5 bases). The CDR3 length is 14 residues. Germline V CDR1 and CDR2: SQVTM, ANQGSEA. Trimming pared 0 bases from V and 3 bases from J, leaving 9 bases between. This CDR3 is CSVEDRGYYNEQFF. In nucleotides, the CDR3 is TGCAGCGTTGAAGATCGCGGGTACTACAATGAGCAGTTCTTC.

V and J are TRBV29-1 and TRBJ1-2; D not resolved. The CDR3 extends over 12 amino acids. Germline CDR1 reads SQVTM; CDR2 reads ANQGSEA. Trimming took off 4 bases at V and 3 bases at J, with 9 bases between the two ends. The CDR3 loop is CSVVAGDYGYTF. In DNA, the CDR3 is TGCAGCGTTGTCGCCGGGGACTATGGCTACACCTTC.

This clonotype was picked up a small number of times. The V and J genes are TRBV10-2 and TRBJ2-7; D unclear. The CDR3 spans 16 residues. V was cut by 2 bases and J by 2 bases, with 16 bases left in between. Germline lookup yields CDR1 WSHSY and CDR2 SAAADI. The CDR3 DNA sequence: TGCGCCAGCAGTGAGCCGTCAGGCCGTTCCCCCTACGAGCAGTACGTC. This gives the protein CASSEPSGRSPYEQYV.